This T cell receptor beta chain was documented in a study of cytomegalovirus exposure and HLA in healthy donors. Regarding the study as a whole: Across donors, most TCRs were seen rarely, yet some public ones were widespread. Earlier analysis found most TCR beta V segments productive about 90% or about 30% of the time. The authors later linked a missense DCLRE1C variant to TCR beta V- and J-gene trimming. As was reported, the HLA-A and HLA-B alleles of most subjects were accurately predicted from TCR beta sequences.

Germline V gene lookup returns CDR1 LNHDA and CDR2 SQIVND (reference sequence). The V gene lost 10 bases and the J gene lost 1 base, with 14 bases spanning the gap. This CDR3 region has 14 residues. A multiplex PCR was run with 60 Vbeta primers and 13 Jbeta primers. The table came from immunoSEQ multiplex PCR; TCRdb's copy has only in-frame clones and leaves some out. In the table there are about 150,000 clones, approximately 81% of which are singletons. This clone has a handful of counts. Its antigen is as yet unknown. This chain connects TRBV19 to TRBJ1-5; D is undetermined. This TCR was sampled from a male donor in good health and CMV-seronegative. Specimen: PBMCs. DNA of the CDR3: TGTGCCACCGGAGAATCGGGAAGCAATCAGCCCCAGCATTTT. It specifies CATGESGSNQPQHF.